The next 13 T cell receptor beta chains were all read from a single sample in a study of T cells in Graves' hyperthyroidism and ophthalmopathy. Authors of the study amplified TCR beta CDR3 regions from RNA transcripts. The TCR CDR3 was amplified in a first-round RT-PCR using the HTBI primer set. In TCRdb, the multiplex PCR reads were re-called with MiXCR into one record per CDR3 protein. The data show hundreds of thousands of distinct CDR3 sequences, 16% seen once. Sequencing was done on a sample of blood. All receptors come from a woman aged 18-35 years with Graves' hyperthyroidism.

In its sample, this clonotype was seen a few times. The chain links TRBV20-1 to TRBJ2-2; D is ambiguous. The CDR3 loop spans 13 amino acids. V lost 2 bases to trimming and J lost 4 bases, with 8 bases between them. CDR1 is DFQATT, CDR2 SNEGSKA, per germline (reference sequence). The CDR3 region has the DNA TGCAGTGCTAGATACATATTCACCGGGGAGCTGTTTTTT. It translates to CSARYIFTGELFF.

This chain links TRBV20-1 with TRBJ2-1, with no clear D. CDR3 length: 10 residues. CDR1 and CDR2 from the germline V gene are DFQATT and SNEGSKA (reference sequence). V gave up 3 bases and J gave up 12 bases, with 9 bases separating them. The CDR3 DNA is TGCAGTGCTAGCATACCCCCGCAGTTCTTC. This codes for CSASIPPQFF.

As to this clonotype: Germline and junction disagree at one end, which may indicate a read error. CDR3 amino acids: CASSPILDSTKAFF. The CDR3 bases are TGTGCCAGCAGCCCAATCCTTGACAGCACTAAAGCTTTCTTT. The rearrangement joins TRBV11-3 to TRBJ1-1; D might be TRBD1 (5 bases). The CDR3 spans 14 residues. Germline-derived CDR1 and CDR2 are SGHNT and YENEEA.

Only a few counts were recorded for this clonotype. The V call is TRBV18, the J call TRBJ2-3; TRBD2 matches 10 bases. The trim removed 2 bases at V and 2 bases at J, leaving 13 bases unmatched. Germline CDR1 KGHSH, CDR2 LQKENI. The CDR3 has 19 amino acids. This CDR3 is CASSPTPGLAPASTDTQYF. CDR3 bases: TGTGCCAGCTCACCAACCCCGGGACTAGCGCCCGCCTCCACAGATACGCAGTATTTT.

This clonotype was picked up many times. The genes are TRBV6-2 or TRBV6-3 and TRBJ2-3; D is unclear. Germline V gene data show CDR1 as MNHEY and CDR2 as SVGEGT. V lost 3 bases, J lost 4 bases, and 26 bases lay in between. This CDR3 spans 19 amino acids. CDR3 sequence (DNA): TGTGCCAGCAGTTATGACGGATGGAGTTCCGCCGCCTTAGCAGATACGCAGTATTTT. Protein product: CASSYDGWSSAALADTQYF.

This clonotype occurred many times. The chain combines TRBV18 with TRBJ1-2; tentative D call: TRBD1 (6 bases). V lost 3 bases to trimming and J lost 6 bases, with 14 bases between them. The CDR3 length is 14 residues. The germline V gene has CDR1 KGHSH and CDR2 LQKENI. CDR3 DNA sequence: TGTGCCAGCTCACCGGACAGATCCAAACATGGCTACACCTTC. This translates into CASSPDRSKHGYTF.

This clonotype was counted between two and nine times. The chain joins TRBV4-2 to TRBJ2-3; a possible D gene is TRBD2 (5 bases). The germline CDR1 and CDR2 sequences are LGHNA and YNFKEQ. The ends were cut back, 8 bases at V and 0 bases at J, with 15 bases in the middle. CDR3 length: 15 residues. CDR3 sequence: CASGPGGHSTDTQYF. CDR3 in DNA: TGTGCCAGCGGGCCTGGAGGCCATAGCACAGATACGCAGTATTTT.

This clonotype was observed a handful of times. This chain links TRBV20-1 with TRBJ2-5; TRBD2 agrees at 9 bases. The germline gives CDR1 DFQATT, CDR2 SNEGSKA (reference sequence). The V gene end was trimmed by 8 bases and the J gene end by 5 bases; junction bases not matched to a gene: 9. The CDR3 sequence is 13 residues long. CDR3 nucleotides: TGCAGTACTAATAGCGGGAGTTGGGAGACCCAGTACTTC. Translated, it gives CSTNSGSWETQYF.

Ten or more counts support this clonotype. V and J are TRBV6-2 or TRBV6-3 and TRBJ2-7; 11 bases are shared with TRBD2. The trim removed 6 bases at V and 4 bases at J, leaving 14 bases unmatched. The CDR3 is made up of 17 amino acids. The germline V gene has CDR1 MNHEY and CDR2 SVGEGT. The CDR3 DNA reads TGTGCCAGCAGACTCGGGACTAGCGGAAATAACGTGTACGAGCAGTACTTC. This encodes CASRLGTSGNNVYEQYF.

This clonotype turned up a few times. The chain uses TRBV6-2 or TRBV6-3 and TRBJ1-6; D perhaps matches TRBD1 (5 bases). Germline V lookup: CDR1 MNHEY, CDR2 SVGEGT. The germline V and J ends were trimmed by 0 bases and 9 bases, with 12 bases remaining between them. There are 15 residues in the CDR3. The CDR3 sequence: CASSYSWGSGSPLHF. The CDR3 DNA sequence: TGTGCCAGCAGTTACTCCTGGGGGAGTGGTTCACCCCTCCACTTT.

In this sample, this clonotype turned up many times. The chain carries TRBV5-1 and TRBJ1-1; D is ambiguous. V lost 5 bases and J 1 base, leaving 9 bases between the germline ends. Germline V lookup: CDR1 SGHRS, CDR2 YFSETQ. This CDR3 region has 13 residues. The CDR3 protein is CASSRSGNTEAFF. The CDR3 DNA is TGCGCCAGCAGTCGTAGTGGGAACACTGAAGCTTTCTTT.

The chain recombines TRBV27 with TRBJ2-4; 11 bases are shared with TRBD2. CDR1 is MNHEY, CDR2 SMNVEV, per germline (reference sequence). This CDR3 spans 16 amino acids. V shed 6 bases and J 0 bases; nucleotides not matched to a gene: 4. The CDR3, as DNA: TGTGCCAGCAGCGACGGACTAGCGGGAGCCAAAAACATTCAGTACTTC. Translating it yields CASSDGLAGAKNIQYF.

At least ten counts were recorded for this clonotype. The J gene is TRBJ2-3, the V gene TRBV30; the match to TRBD2 covers 8 bases. V was pared by 3 bases and J by 2 bases, with 13 bases of the junction left unmatched. This CDR3 region has 17 residues. The germline V gene has CDR1 GTSNPN and CDR2 SVGIG (reference sequence). The CDR3 region has the DNA TGTGCCTGGAGATGGGGGGGAATAGCGGGAATCACAGATACGCAGTATTTT. Protein: CAWRWGGIAGITDTQYF.